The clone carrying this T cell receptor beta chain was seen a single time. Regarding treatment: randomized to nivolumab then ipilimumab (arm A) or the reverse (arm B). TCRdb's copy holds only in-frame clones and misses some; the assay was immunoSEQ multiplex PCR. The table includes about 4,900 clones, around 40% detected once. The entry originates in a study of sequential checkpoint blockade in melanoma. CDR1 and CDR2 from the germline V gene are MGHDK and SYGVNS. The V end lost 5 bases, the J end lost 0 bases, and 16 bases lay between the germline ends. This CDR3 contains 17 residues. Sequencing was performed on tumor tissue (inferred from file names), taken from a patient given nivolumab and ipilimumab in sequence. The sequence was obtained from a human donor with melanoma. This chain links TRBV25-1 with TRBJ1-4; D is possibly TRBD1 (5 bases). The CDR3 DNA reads TGTGCCAGCAGTTTTTCTTCCGGGGCCGCAACTAATGAAAAACTGTTTTTT. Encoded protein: CASSFSSGAATNEKLFF.